These T cell receptor beta chains were read from a single sample in a study of blood T cell repertoires in COVID-19. Sequenced by immunoSEQ multiplex PCR; TCRdb stores in-frame clones only, minus some. Of fewer than 200,000 clones listed, more than 75% are singletons. Sample: PBMCs or T cells enriched from blood (not recorded which). These receptors were collected from a woman aged 45-65 years who had recovered from COVID-19. CDR3s include the opening cysteine and the closing phenylalanine or tryptophan. Only part of the rows carry a size: once, few, many, or a class if the clone is expanded.

j_call: TRBJ2-3; clone_size: NA; cdr3_length: 14; v_call: TRBV28; cdr3_aa: CASSFGGGTDTQYF
j_call: TRBJ2-5; clone_size: NA; cdr3_length: 15; v_call: TRBV28; cdr3_aa: CASIYASGGAETQYF
j_call: TRBJ2-7; clone_size: NA; cdr3_length: 13; v_call: TRBV18; cdr3_aa: CASSPARRGQQYF
j_call: TRBJ2-1; clone_size: NA; cdr3_length: 13; v_call: TRBV11-2; cdr3_aa: CASSPPWGDEQFF
j_call: TRBJ2-7; clone_size: NA; cdr3_length: 12; v_call: TRBV6-5; cdr3_aa: CASRDRFYEQYF
j_call: TRBJ2-4; clone_size: NA; cdr3_length: 15; v_call: TRBV19; cdr3_aa: CASSEGSGDKNIQYF
j_call: TRBJ1-2; clone_size: NA; cdr3_length: 13; v_call: TRBV7-8; cdr3_aa: CASSLDGWRGYTF
j_call: TRBJ2-3; clone_size: NA; cdr3_length: 16; v_call: TRBV13; cdr3_aa: CASSAGTSGIPDTQYF
j_call: TRBJ2-1; clone_size: NA; cdr3_length: 13; v_call: TRBV7-3; cdr3_aa: CASSYYPGGEQFF
j_call: TRBJ2-7; clone_size: NA; cdr3_length: 12; v_call: TRBV2; cdr3_aa: CASRRGSYEQYF
j_call: TRBJ2-5; clone_size: NA; cdr3_length: 16; v_call: TRBV5-1; cdr3_aa: CASSLAGQGTEETQYF
j_call: TRBJ2-1; clone_size: NA; cdr3_length: 15; v_call: TRBV2; cdr3_aa: CASRGSSGSPIQQFF
j_call: TRBJ2-7; clone_size: NA; cdr3_length: 12; v_call: TRBV6-4; cdr3_aa: CASSVADYEQYF
j_call: TRBJ2-7; clone_size: NA; cdr3_length: 15; v_call: TRBV11-2; cdr3_aa: CASSLGTATRYEQYF
j_call: TRBJ1-5; clone_size: few; cdr3_length: 14; v_call: TRBV6-2/TRBV6-3; cdr3_aa: CASSPTGGGQPQHF
j_call: TRBJ1-5; clone_size: NA; cdr3_length: 15; v_call: TRBV21-1; cdr3_aa: CASSSPRHPNQPQHF
j_call: TRBJ1-1; clone_size: NA; cdr3_length: 15; v_call: TRBV18; cdr3_aa: CASSPGTAMNTEAFF
j_call: TRBJ1-4; clone_size: NA; cdr3_length: 15; v_call: TRBV15; cdr3_aa: CATSRDKGTNEKLFF
j_call: TRBJ2-3; clone_size: NA; cdr3_length: 15; v_call: TRBV2; cdr3_aa: CASSEVGTSIDTQYF
j_call: TRBJ2-1; clone_size: NA; cdr3_length: 13; v_call: TRBV2; cdr3_aa: CASSSGTENEQFF
j_call: TRBJ2-7; clone_size: NA; cdr3_length: 16; v_call: TRBV7-2; cdr3_aa: CASSLDGGRGKDEQYF
j_call: TRBJ1-5; clone_size: NA; cdr3_length: 12; v_call: TRBV6-7; cdr3_aa: CASSYHGEPQHF
j_call: TRBJ1-3; clone_size: NA; cdr3_length: 14; v_call: TRBV11-2; cdr3_aa: CASSLPGSGNTIYF
j_call: TRBJ1-2; clone_size: NA; cdr3_length: 11; v_call: TRBV7-9; cdr3_aa: CASSTGRGYTF